The entry that follows covers one T cell receptor (beta chain) sequence. CDR3 size: 14 residues. Trimming at V came to 7 bases and at J to 9 bases, leaving 7 bases not matched to a gene. Germline CDR1 and CDR2: MDHEN and SYDVKM. Assay used: immunoSEQ multiplex PCR; TCRdb lists only in-frame clones, some missing. The sample lists around 100,000 clones; 89% were seen once. This entry belongs to a study of OX40 agonist ivuxolimab in advanced cancers. This receptor was identified in an adult with an advanced solid tumor such as melanoma, head and neck, liver or kidney cancer. The specimen comprised CD4+ or CD8+ T cells sorted from blood, sampled in a trial of the OX40 agonist ivuxolimab. The rearrangement links TRBV28 to TRBJ2-1, with TRBD2 matching 12 bases. The CDR3 loop is CASKLAGGLVEQFF. CDR3 sequence (DNA): TGTGCCAGCAAACTAGCGGGAGGTCTGGTTGAGCAGTTCTTC.